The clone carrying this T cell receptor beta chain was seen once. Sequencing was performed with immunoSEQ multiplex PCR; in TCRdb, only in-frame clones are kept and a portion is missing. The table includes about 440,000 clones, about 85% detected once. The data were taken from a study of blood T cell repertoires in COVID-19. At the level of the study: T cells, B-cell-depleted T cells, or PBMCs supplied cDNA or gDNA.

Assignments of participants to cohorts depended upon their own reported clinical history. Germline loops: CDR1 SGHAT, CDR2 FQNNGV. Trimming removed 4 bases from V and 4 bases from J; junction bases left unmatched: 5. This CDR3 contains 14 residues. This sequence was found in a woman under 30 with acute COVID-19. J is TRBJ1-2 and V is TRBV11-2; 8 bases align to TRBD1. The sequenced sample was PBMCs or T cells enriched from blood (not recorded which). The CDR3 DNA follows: TGTGCCAGCAGCTCCGGACAGGGCGCCTATGGCTACACCTTC. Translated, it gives CASSSGQGAYGYTF. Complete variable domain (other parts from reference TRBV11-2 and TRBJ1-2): EAGVAQSPRYKIIEKRQSVAFWCNPISGHATLYWYQQILGQGPKLLIQFQNNGVVDDSQLPKDRFSAERLKGVDSTLKIQPAKLEDSAVYLCASSSGQGAYGYTFGSGTRLTVV.